A selection of T cell receptor beta chains follows, all from one sample in a study of T cell changes during pregnancy in multiple sclerosis. Sequencing was performed with immunoSEQ multiplex PCR; in TCRdb, only in-frame clones are kept and a portion is missing. The repertoire holds about 92,000 clones, with around 93% as singletons. Material: peripheral blood, obtained in the third trimester of pregnancy. All receptors derive from a female donor with multiple sclerosis, enrolled in a pregnancy study. CDR3s include the opening cysteine and the closing phenylalanine or tryptophan. D genes are given only for firm matches. Some rows have no size entry. The others give once, few or many, or a class for an expanded clone.

j_call clone_size d_call v_call cdr3_nt cdr3_aa
TRBJ2-5 - TRBD2 TRBV6-5 TGTGCCAGCAGTTACGGCGGGAGGGACCAAGAGACCCAGTACTTC CASSYGGRDQETQYF
TRBJ2-5 - TRBD2 TRBV7-2 TGTGCCAGCAGCTTGTCTAGCGGGAAGCAAGAGACCCAGTACTTC CASSLSSGKQETQYF
TRBJ2-7 - TRBD1 TRBV2 TGTGCCAGCAGGGCCGCGTGGGACAGCTACGAGCAGTACTTC CASRAAWDSYEQYF
TRBJ2-2 - - TRBV4-3 TGCGCCAGCAGCCAAGACGGCGGGACGAACACCGGGGAGCTGTTTTTT CASSQDGGTNTGELFF
TRBJ2-3 - TRBD2 TRBV5-1 TGCGCCAGCAGCTTGGTTAGCGGGAGATCCACAGATACGCAGTATTTT CASSLVSGRSTDTQYF
TRBJ2-7 once - TRBV19 TGTGCCAGTAGTATAGGTGGACACCTGTTCGGAGAGCAGTACTTC CASSIGGHLFGEQYF
TRBJ2-7 - TRBD1 TRBV6-5 TGTGCCAGCAGTTACTCCCGGGACAGGTCCTACGAGCAGTACTTC CASSYSRDRSYEQYF
TRBJ2-7 once - TRBV10-3 TGTGCCATCAGTGAGCCCACAAGCGCCAGGGGTTCCGAGCAGTACTTC CAISEPTSARGSEQYF
TRBJ2-1 - TRBD2 TRBV5-1 TGCGCCAGCAGCTTGGGCCCGTTGTCGGGAGGGTACAATGAGCAGTTCTTC CASSLGPLSGGYNEQFF
TRBJ2-2 - - TRBV11-2 TGTGCCAGCAGCTTAGATGGTCTAGGCACCGGGGAGCTGTTTTTT CASSLDGLGTGELFF
TRBJ2-1 - TRBD2 TRBV7-9 TGTGCCAGCAGAACTAGCGGGGAGGGGGAGCAGTTCTTC CASRTSGEGEQFF
TRBJ2-2 - - TRBV28 TGTGCCACCTCGGGAGCGGAGGTAAACACCGGGGAGCTGTTTTTT CATSGAEVNTGELFF
TRBJ2-5 - TRBD2 TRBV15 TGTGCCACCAGCAGAGCGGGGGGGCAAGAGACCCAGTACTTC CATSRAGGQETQYF
TRBJ1-5 many - TRBV4-2 TGTGCCAGCAGCCTTCGGGGGGTTGGGCAGCCCCAGCATTTT CASSLRGVGQPQHF
TRBJ2-2 - TRBD2 TRBV19 TGTGCCAGTAGTGTAGCGGGAGGGCGCCACGGGGAGCTGTTTTTT CASSVAGGRHGELFF
TRBJ2-1 - - TRBV6-4 TGTGCCAGCAGTGACTCTCCACACCTTGAGCAGTTCTTC CASSDSPHLEQFF
TRBJ1-2 - - TRBV5-4 TGTGCCAGCAGCTTGGCAGGGTTCCACTATGGCTACACCTTC CASSLAGFHYGYTF